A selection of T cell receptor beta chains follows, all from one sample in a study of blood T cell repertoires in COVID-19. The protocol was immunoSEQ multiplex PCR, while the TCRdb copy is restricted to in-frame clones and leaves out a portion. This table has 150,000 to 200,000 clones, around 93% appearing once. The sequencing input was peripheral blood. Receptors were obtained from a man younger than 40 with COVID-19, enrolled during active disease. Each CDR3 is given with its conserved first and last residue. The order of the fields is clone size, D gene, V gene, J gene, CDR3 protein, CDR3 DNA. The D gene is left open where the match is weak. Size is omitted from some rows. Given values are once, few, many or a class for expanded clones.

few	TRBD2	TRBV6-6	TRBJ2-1	CASSRDYLNEQFF	TGTGCCAGCAGTCGGGACTACCTCAATGAGCAGTTCTTC
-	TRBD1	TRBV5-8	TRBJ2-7	CASRDRVIEQYF	TGTGCCAGCCGGGACAGGGTGATAGAGCAGTACTTC
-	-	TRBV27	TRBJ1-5	CASSSQPAGVGNQPQHF	TGTGCCAGCAGTTCACAACCCGCAGGGGTCGGCAATCAGCCCCAGCATTTT
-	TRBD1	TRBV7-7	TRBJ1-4	CASSSGDRSNEKLFF	TGTGCCAGCAGCTCAGGGGACAGGAGCAATGAAAAACTGTTTTTT
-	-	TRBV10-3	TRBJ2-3	CATGVTLSGRTDTQYF	TGTGCCACCGGAGTCACTCTGAGCGGACGCACAGATACGCAGTATTTT
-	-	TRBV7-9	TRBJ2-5	CASSLVRGETQYF	TGTGCCAGCAGCTTAGTTCGGGGAGAGACCCAGTACTTC
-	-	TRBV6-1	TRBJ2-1	CASSEWSGAYNEQFF	TGTGCCAGCAGTGAATGGTCGGGGGCCTACAATGAGCAGTTCTTC
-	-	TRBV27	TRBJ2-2	CASSFRQGNTGELFF	TGTGCCAGCAGTTTCCGCCAGGGGAACACCGGGGAGCTGTTTTTT
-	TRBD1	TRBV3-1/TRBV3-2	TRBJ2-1	CASSLVGWDRGGNEQFF	TGTGCCAGCAGCCTAGTAGGTTGGGACAGGGGTGGGAATGAGCAGTTCTTC
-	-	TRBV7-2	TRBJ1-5	CASSFGRGNQPQHF	TGTGCCAGCAGCTTTGGCAGGGGCAATCAGCCCCAGCATTTT
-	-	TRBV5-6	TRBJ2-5	CASSLDGETQYF	TGTGCCAGCAGCTTGGACGGGGAGACCCAGTACTTC
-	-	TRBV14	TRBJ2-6	CASSPRKEGRRSGANVLTF	TGTGCCAGCAGCCCCAGAAAGGAGGGAAGAAGGTCTGGGGCCAACGTCCTGACTTTC
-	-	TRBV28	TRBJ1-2	CASSLAGIYGYTF	TGTGCCAGCAGTTTAGCCGGGATCTATGGCTACACCTTC
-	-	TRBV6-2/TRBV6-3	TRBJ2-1	CASSYSMVWGSSYNEQFF	TGTGCCAGCAGTTACTCAATGGTGTGGGGCTCATCCTACAATGAGCAGTTCTTC
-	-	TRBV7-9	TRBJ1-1	CASSLMGGMNTEAFF	TGTGCCAGCAGCTTAATGGGGGGAATGAACACTGAAGCTTTCTTT
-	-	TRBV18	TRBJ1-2	CASSPSEQQIYGYTF	TGTGCCAGCTCACCATCGGAACAGCAAATTTATGGCTACACCTTC
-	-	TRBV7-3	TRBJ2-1	CASSLITGSNEQFF	TGTGCCAGCAGCTTAATCACAGGGAGCAATGAGCAGTTCTTC
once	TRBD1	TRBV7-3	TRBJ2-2	CASTPSSTGDTGELFF	TGTGCCAGCACCCCTTCGTCGACAGGGGACACCGGGGAGCTGTTTTTT
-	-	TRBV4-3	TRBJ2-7	CASSQERGRSYEQYF	TGCGCCAGCAGCCAAGAACGGGGGAGAAGCTACGAGCAGTACTTC
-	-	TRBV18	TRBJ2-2	CASSPRFGELFF	TGTGCCAGCTCACCGCGGTTCGGGGAGCTGTTTTTT
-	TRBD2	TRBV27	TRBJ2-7	CASRRLAGDYEQYF	TGTGCCAGCAGGCGACTAGCGGGAGACTACGAGCAGTACTTC
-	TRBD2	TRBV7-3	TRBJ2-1	CASSSRPSGKNEQFF	TGTGCCAGCAGCTCCCGCCCTAGCGGGAAAAATGAGCAGTTCTTC
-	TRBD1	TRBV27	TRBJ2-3	CASSDRGPSDTQYF	TGTGCCAGCAGCGACAGGGGGCCATCAGATACGCAGTATTTT
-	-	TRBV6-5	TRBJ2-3	CASSYHLGAAQTQYF	TGTGCCAGCAGTTACCACTTAGGGGCCGCACAGACGCAGTATTTT
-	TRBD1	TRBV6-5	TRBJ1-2	CASRGTGGRGYTF	TGTGCCAGCAGAGGAACAGGGGGAAGGGGCTACACCTTC
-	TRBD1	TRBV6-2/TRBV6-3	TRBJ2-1	CASSLQGAHEQFF	TGTGCCAGCAGTTTACAGGGGGCGCATGAGCAGTTCTTC
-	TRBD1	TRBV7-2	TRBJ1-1	CASSLRDRGYTEAFF	TGTGCCAGCAGCTTGAGGGACAGGGGGTACACTGAAGCTTTCTTT
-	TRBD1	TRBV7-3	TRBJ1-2	CASSPEQGARYGYTF	TGTGCCAGCAGTCCCGAACAGGGGGCGCGATATGGCTACACCTTC
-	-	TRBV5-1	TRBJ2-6	CASSLAFSGANVLTF	TGCGCCAGCAGCTTAGCGTTCTCTGGGGCCAACGTCCTGACTTTC
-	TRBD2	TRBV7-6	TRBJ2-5	CASSLESGTSGGAVGETQYF	TGTGCCAGCAGCTTAGAATCTGGGACTAGCGGGGGGGCCGTCGGGGAGACCCAGTACTTC
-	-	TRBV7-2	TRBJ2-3	CASSFGRRTDTQYF	TGTGCCAGCAGCTTTGGGAGGCGCACAGATACGCAGTATTTT
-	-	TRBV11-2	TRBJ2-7	CASSLDGAFSYEQYF	TGTGCCAGCAGCTTAGATGGGGCTTTCTCCTACGAGCAGTACTTC
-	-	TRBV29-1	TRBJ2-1	CSVWGRRNEQFF	TGCAGCGTTTGGGGGAGGAGGAATGAGCAGTTCTTC
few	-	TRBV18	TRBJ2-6	CASSRATGVPSSGANVLTF	TGTGCCAGCTCGCGGGCCACGGGGGTTCCCTCCTCTGGGGCCAACGTCCTGACTTTC
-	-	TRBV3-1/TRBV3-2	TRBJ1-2	CASSQDRPYGYTF	TGTGCCAGCAGCCAGGACAGACCCTATGGCTACACCTTC
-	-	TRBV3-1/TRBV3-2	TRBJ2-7	CASSQEGGGEQYF	TGTGCCAGCAGCCAAGAAGGGGGGGGCGAGCAGTACTTC
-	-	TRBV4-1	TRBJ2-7	CASSQVLAHEQYF	TGCGCCAGCAGCCAAGTCCTAGCGCACGAGCAGTACTTC
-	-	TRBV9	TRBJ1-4	CASSVMGSVNEKLFF	TGTGCCAGCAGCGTAATGGGTAGCGTTAATGAAAAACTGTTTTTT
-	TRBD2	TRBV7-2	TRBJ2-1	CASSPPGLAPVNEQFF	TGTGCCAGCAGCCCCCCGGGACTAGCTCCAGTCAATGAGCAGTTCTTC
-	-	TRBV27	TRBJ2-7	CASSPFQLTGSEQYF	TGTGCCAGCAGTCCGTTTCAACTTACAGGGTCCGAGCAGTACTTC
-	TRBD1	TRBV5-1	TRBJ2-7	CASSFQQGSGEQYF	TGCGCCAGCAGCTTCCAACAGGGGTCGGGGGAGCAGTACTTC
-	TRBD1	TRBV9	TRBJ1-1	CASSSRQGGNTEAFF	TGTGCCAGCAGCTCCCGACAGGGGGGGAACACTGAAGCTTTCTTT
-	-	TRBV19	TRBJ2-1	CASSFSSYNEQFF	TGTGCCAGTAGCTTTAGCTCCTACAATGAGCAGTTCTTC
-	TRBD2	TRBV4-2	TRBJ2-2	CASSQVVLAGDDTGELFF	TGTGCCAGCAGCCAAGTGGTGTTAGCGGGAGATGACACCGGGGAGCTGTTTTTT
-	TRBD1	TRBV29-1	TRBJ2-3	CSVLGQGADTQYF	TGCAGCGTCCTTGGACAGGGTGCAGATACGCAGTATTTT
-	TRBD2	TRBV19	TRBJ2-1	CASTDGGAIHNEQFF	TGTGCCAGTACGGACGGGGGGGCGATCCACAATGAGCAGTTCTTC
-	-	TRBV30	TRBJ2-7	CAWSSWQGQSHEQYF	TGTGCCTGGAGTAGCTGGCAGGGGCAATCCCACGAGCAGTACTTC
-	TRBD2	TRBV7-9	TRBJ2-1	CASSRTGTSTYNEQFF	TGTGCCAGCAGCCGTACCGGGACTAGTACCTACAATGAGCAGTTCTTC
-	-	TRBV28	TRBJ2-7	CASSLARGPYEQYF	TGTGCCAGCAGTTTGGCCAGAGGTCCCTACGAGCAGTACTTC
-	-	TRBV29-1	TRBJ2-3	CSVEGSESTDTQYF	TGCAGCGTTGAGGGTAGCGAGAGCACAGATACGCAGTATTTT
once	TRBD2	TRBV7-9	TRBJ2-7	CASSRSSGSYEQYF	TGTGCCAGCAGCCGCTCTAGCGGTAGCTACGAGCAGTACTTC
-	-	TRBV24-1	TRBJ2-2	CATSDYGRGNTGELFF	TGTGCCACCAGTGATTACGGGCGGGGGAACACCGGGGAGCTGTTTTTT
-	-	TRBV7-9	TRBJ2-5	CASSLFSGIQETQYF	TGTGCCAGCAGCTTATTTTCCGGGATCCAAGAGACCCAGTACTTC
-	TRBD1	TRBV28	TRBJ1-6	CASSIGQGWSPLHF	TGTGCCAGCAGTATAGGACAGGGATGGTCACCCCTCCACTTT
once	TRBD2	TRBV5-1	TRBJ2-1	CASSWASGLAGGSEQFF	TGCGCCAGCAGCTGGGCTTCGGGACTAGCGGGAGGTAGTGAGCAGTTCTTC